The 29 T cell receptor beta chains given below trace back to one sample, sequenced in a study of cytomegalovirus exposure and HLA in healthy donors. Clones were sequenced by immunoSEQ multiplex PCR, and TCRdb holds only the in-frame ones, with some missing. The sample carries about 120,000 clones, 95% to 97% recorded once. Sequencing was done on a sample of PBMCs. The source of these receptors is a man aged 18 to 29 in good health and CMV-seronegative.

The CDR3, as DNA: TGCGCCAGCAGGCAGGGGGTTGGGACTGGGGAGACCCAGTACTTC. Amino acid sequence: CASRQGVGTGETQYF. V is TRBV4-3 and J is TRBJ2-5, with D maybe TRBD1 (7 bases). Trimming stripped 6 bases from V and 5 bases from J, with 19 bases between. The CDR3 has 15 amino acids. Germline V gene lookup returns CDR1 LGHNA and CDR2 YSLEER.

V gene TRBV11-3 combines with J gene TRBJ2-1; 12 positions match TRBD2. J gave up 5 bases and V 5 bases, and 10 bases lay outside the gene matches. The CDR3 contains 17 residues. Germline V gives CDR1 SGHNT, CDR2 YENEEA. The CDR3 nucleotides are TGTGCCAGCAGCGGTCGACTAGCGGGAGCTAACGACAATGAGCAGTTCTTC. Translation gives CASSGRLAGANDNEQFF.

The chain has TRBV5-1 and TRBJ2-1, with 7 bases matching TRBD2. The V segment lost 4 bases and the J segment 0 bases; nucleotides outside the gene matches: 10. Germline V gene sequence: CDR1 SGHRS, CDR2 YFSETQ. The CDR3 consists of 17 residues. For the CDR3, the DNA is TGCGCCAGCAGCCCGGGGACTACCCCAAGCTCCTACAATGAGCAGTTCTTC. Translation gives CASSPGTTPSSYNEQFF.

This clone was detected only once. This chain connects TRBV28 to TRBJ2-7; the match to TRBD1 covers 7 bases. V lost 2 bases and J lost 2; bases outside the gene matches: 6. The CDR3 totals 15 residues. Germline loops: CDR1 MDHEN, CDR2 SYDVKM. Written as DNA, the CDR3 is TGTGCCAGCAGTTTACCGCCAGGGACAGCCTACGAGCAGTACTTC. Translated, it gives CASSLPPGTAYEQYF.

The chain employs TRBV27 and TRBJ1-5, with a tentative D call TRBD1 (5 bases). Trimming shortened V by 2 bases and J by 2 bases, and 13 bases separated the two germline ends. Looked up from germline, CDR1 is MNHEY and CDR2 is SMNVEV (reference sequence). This CDR3 comprises 16 residues. The CDR3 nucleotides read TGTGCCAGCAGTTTAGGGGGGTTAGGAGGCAATCAGCCCCAGCATTTT. Its protein is CASSLGGLGGNQPQHF.

The chain is built from TRBV7-2 and TRBJ1-1, with 8 bases fitting TRBD1. CDR3 length: 15 residues. CDR1 is SGHTA, CDR2 FQGNSA, per germline. Germline trimming cut 4 bases from V and 1 base from J; bases unmatched to any gene: 5. The CDR3 loop reads CASSSTGGPNTEAFF. CDR3 DNA: TGTGCCAGCAGCTCCACAGGGGGTCCGAACACTGAAGCTTTCTTT. Complete variable domain (other parts from reference TRBV7-2 and TRBJ1-1): GAGVSQSPSNKVTEKGKDVELRCDPISGHTALYWYRQSLGQGLEFLIYFQGNSAPDKSGLPSDRFSAERTGGSVSTLTIQRTQQEDSAVYLCASSSTGGPNTEAFFGQGTRLTVV.

The chain uses TRBV7-3 and TRBJ1-1; maybe TRBD1 (5 bases). From germline, CDR1 is SGHTA and CDR2 FQGTGA. The CDR3 spans 14 residues. V was clipped by 3 bases and J by 5 bases, with 13 bases between them. CDR3 loop: CASSLGGLRTEAFF. CDR3 DNA: TGTGCCAGCAGCTTGGGGGGGTTGAGGACTGAAGCTTTCTTT.

The rearrangement links TRBV19 to TRBJ2-7; tentatively, D is TRBD2 (6 bases). Germline CDR1 is LNHDA and CDR2 is SQIVND (reference sequence). Between the trimmed V and J ends, which lost 9 bases and 5 bases, there was a span of 17 bases. The CDR3 is 13 amino acids. The CDR3 DNA is TGTGCCAGCAGACAGTGGCAGCGGGACGAGCAGTACTTC. It codes for CASRQWQRDEQYF.

CDR3 coding DNA: TGTGCCAGCAGCCCGCGGGACAGGAGAGTCTATGGCTACACCTTC. This codes for CASSPRDRRVYGYTF. The chain combines TRBV9 with TRBJ1-2, with 8 bases matching TRBD1. The CDR3 has 15 residues. With V trimmed by 4 bases and J by 4 bases, 9 bases remained unmatched. Germline V gene lookup returns CDR1 SGDLS and CDR2 YYNGEE.

J is TRBJ1-1 and V is TRBV5-6, with TRBD1 matching over 7 bases. The CDR3 is made up of 14 amino acids. The J segment lost 1 base and the V segment lost 3 bases, leaving 3 bases of the junction unmatched. Germline values: CDR1 SGHDT, CDR2 YYEEEE. DNA of the CDR3: TGTGCCAGCAGCTCGACAGGGCGGAACACTGAAGCTTTCTTT. It codes for CASSSTGRNTEAFF.

The chain links TRBV20-1 to TRBJ2-3, with D unclear. Germline CDR1 and CDR2: DFQATT and SNEGSKA (reference sequence). The V end lost 2 bases, the J end lost 2 bases, and 2 bases lay between the germline ends. The CDR3 is made up of 11 amino acids. Written as DNA, the CDR3 is TGCAGTGCTAGACTCACAGATACGCAGTATTTT. Protein: CSARLTDTQYF.

The chain carries TRBV2 and TRBJ2-7; 7 nucleotides line up with TRBD2. Germline values: CDR1 SNHLY, CDR2 FYNNEI. After removal of 1 base from V and 4 bases from J, the junction contained 10 bases not matched to a gene. This CDR3 region has 16 residues. In DNA, the CDR3 is TGTGCCAGCAGTGAAGAGGCCGGGGGGTACGCTTACGAGCAGTACTTC. Translation: CASSEEAGGYAYEQYF.

This clone was seen once. The chain recombines TRBV18 with TRBJ1-4; the match to TRBD1 covers 8 bases. V trimming: 5 bases; J trimming: 2 bases; junction bases outside the gene matches: 1. This CDR3 is built from 14 residues. Germline CDR1 KGHSH, CDR2 LQKENI. In nucleotides, the CDR3 is TGTGCCAGCTCAAGGGACAGGACTAATGAAAAACTGTTTTTT. Protein product: CASSRDRTNEKLFF.

The rearrangement joins TRBV6-5 to TRBJ2-5, with TRBD2 matching 8 bases. V dropped 8 bases and J dropped 3; count of bases not matched to a gene: 8. The CDR3 loop spans 14 amino acids. Germline lookup yields CDR1 MNHEY and CDR2 SVGAGI. CDR3 nucleotide sequence: TGTGCCAGCTCGAGCGGGAGCCGCGAAGAGACCCAGTACTTC. It yields the protein CASSSGSREETQYF.

The CDR3 DNA reads as TGTGCCAGCAGCCCGACTAGCGGATTCCGCTACGAGCAGTACTTC. This translates into CASSPTSGFRYEQYF. The V gene is TRBV9, the J gene TRBJ2-7; TRBD2 matches at 9 bases. Losses at the gene ends were 4 bases for V and 3 bases for J; bases not matched to a gene: 8. The CDR3 is made up of 15 amino acids. Germline V gene lookup returns CDR1 SGDLS and CDR2 YYNGEE. The full variable domain, in which reference TRBV9 and TRBJ2-7 provide the parts outside the CDR3, is DSGVTQTPKHLITATGQRVTLRCSPRSGDLSVYWYQQSLDQGLQFLIQYYNGEERAKGNILERFSAQQFPDLHSELNLSSLELGDSALYFCASSPTSGFRYEQYFGPGTRLTVT.

The J gene is TRBJ2-7, the V gene TRBV27; 11 bases line up with TRBD2. Trimming at V came to 9 bases and at J to 6 bases, leaving 7 bases not matched to a gene. CDR1 and CDR2 (germline): MNHEY, SMNVEV (reference sequence). The CDR3 runs to 13 residues. The CDR3 loop is CASATSGTGEQYF. As DNA, the CDR3 is TGTGCCAGTGCGACTAGCGGGACCGGCGAGCAGTACTTC.

This clone showed up just once. The genes are TRBV19 and TRBJ2-7, with D possibly being TRBD2 (6 bases). The CDR3 consists of 16 residues. Germline assignment: CDR1 LNHDA and CDR2 SQIVND (reference sequence). V lost 0 bases and J lost 2, with 14 bases in between. CDR3 nucleotides: TGTGCCAGTAGTATAGATTCCTCCGCGGGGCCCTACGAGCAGTACTTC. Its protein is CASSIDSSAGPYEQYF.

The V gene is TRBV5-4, the J gene TRBJ1-5; tentatively, D is TRBD1 (6 bases). There are 17 residues in the CDR3. Germline CDR1 and CDR2: SGHNT and YYREEE (reference sequence). Trimming cost V 4 bases and J 3 bases, with 20 bases left between them. CDR3 amino acids: CASSPSPSYRDNQPQHF. The CDR3 DNA is TGTGCCAGCAGCCCGAGCCCCTCGTACAGGGACAATCAGCCCCAGCATTTT.

The chain couples TRBV18 to TRBJ1-3, with 7 positions matching TRBD1. The germline V gene has CDR1 KGHSH and CDR2 LQKENI. This CDR3 comprises 14 residues. V shed 3 bases and J 2 bases; nucleotides not matched to a gene: 1. CDR3 bases: TGTGCCAGCTCACCTCAGGGGGCTGGAAACACCATATATTTT. Amino acids: CASSPQGAGNTIYF.

J is TRBJ1-2 and V is TRBV30; 7 nucleotides match TRBD1. CDR1 and CDR2 from the germline V gene are GTSNPN and SVGIG (reference sequence). There are 13 residues in the CDR3. The V and J ends lost 3 bases and 4 bases, in that order; junction bases with no gene match: 5. CDR3 nucleotides: TGTGCCTGGAGAAGACAGGGCTCCTATGGCTACACCTTC. It codes for CAWRRQGSYGYTF.

The CDR3 nucleotides are TGTGCCAGCAGCCCGACTAGCGGGGTCTCCTACGAGCAGTACTTC. This codes for CASSPTSGVSYEQYF. The chain combines TRBV6-1 with TRBJ2-7; 11 bases align to TRBD2. Germline CDR1 MNHNS, CDR2 SASEGT. The CDR3 spans 15 residues. With V trimmed by 6 bases and J by 0 bases, 4 bases remained unmatched.

The chain is built from TRBV6-4 and TRBJ2-1, with D tentatively TRBD1 (6 bases). Germline CDR1 and CDR2: MRHNA and SNTAGT. CDR3 length: 16 residues. V lost 3 bases, J lost 6 bases, and 18 bases lay in between. Here the CDR3 reads CASSEKGRGFGNEQFF. The CDR3 DNA follows: TGTGCCAGCAGTGAAAAGGGCAGGGGTTTTGGCAATGAGCAGTTCTTC.

The gene calls are TRBV6-6 and TRBJ1-2; 8 bases agree with TRBD1. J gave up 6 bases and V 6 bases, and 3 bases lay outside the gene matches. The CDR3 length is 12 residues. Germline values: CDR1 MNHNY, CDR2 SVGAGI (reference sequence). Written as DNA, the CDR3 is TGTGCCAGCAGGGACAGGGCGGATGGCTACACCTTC. Protein product: CASRDRADGYTF.

This chain connects TRBV10-3 to TRBJ1-1; TRBD1 is a possible D gene (5 bases). V lost 0 bases, J lost 1 base, and 18 bases lay in between. Germline loops: CDR1 ENHRY, CDR2 SYGVKD. The CDR3 has 18 residues. CDR3 loop: CAISESPPRPGENTEAFF. The CDR3 DNA sequence: TGTGCCATCAGTGAGTCCCCCCCTAGGCCGGGGGAGAACACTGAAGCTTTCTTT.

The rearrangement uses TRBV29-1 and TRBJ1-1; tentatively, D is TRBD1 (6 bases). CDR1 is SQVTM and CDR2 is ANQGSEA in the germline V gene. The germline V and J ends were trimmed by 7 bases and 1 base, with 13 bases remaining between them. The CDR3 contains 13 residues. CDR3 loop: CSGGWTENTEAFF. The CDR3 bases are TGCAGCGGCGGCTGGACAGAGAACACTGAAGCTTTCTTT.

V usage is TRBV27 and J usage is TRBJ1-5; 9 bases fit TRBD1. Germline CDR1 and CDR2: MNHEY and SMNVEV (reference sequence). CDR3 length equals 17 residues. V trimming: 5 bases; J trimming: 1 base; junction bases outside the gene matches: 9. CDR3 protein: CASSTSGQGWSNQPQHF. DNA for the CDR3: TGTGCCAGCAGTACCTCCGGACAGGGGTGGAGCAATCAGCCCCAGCATTTT.

As DNA, the CDR3 is TGTGCCAGCAGTTTACAGGGGGAGAGCACAGATACGCAGTATTTT. The encoded protein is CASSLQGESTDTQYF. The V gene is TRBV2, the J gene TRBJ2-3; 8 bases fit TRBD1. V dropped 5 bases and J dropped 0; count of bases not matched to a gene: 4. This CDR3 region has 15 residues. Germline CDR1 SNHLY, CDR2 FYNNEI.

The chain uses TRBV23-1 and TRBJ1-2, with D perhaps matching TRBD1 (5 bases). TRBV23-1 is known as an ORF, though its function is uncertain. The CDR3 spans 14 residues. V gave up 4 bases and J gave up 8 bases, with 17 bases separating them. CDR3 sequence reads: CASSPAGGRGGYTF. The CDR3 bases are TGCGCCAGCAGTCCCGCAGGAGGGCGGGGCGGCTACACCTTC.

The chain is built from TRBV6-5 and TRBJ2-7; 7 bases fit TRBD2. Germline CDR1 MNHEY, CDR2 SVGAGI. CDR3 size: 15 residues. Losses at the gene ends were 6 bases for V and 3 bases for J; bases not matched to a gene: 11. The CDR3 DNA reads TGTGCCAGCAGGCATTCGGGGGGTTTGAGCTACGAGCAGTACTTC. Translation: CASRHSGGLSYEQYF.